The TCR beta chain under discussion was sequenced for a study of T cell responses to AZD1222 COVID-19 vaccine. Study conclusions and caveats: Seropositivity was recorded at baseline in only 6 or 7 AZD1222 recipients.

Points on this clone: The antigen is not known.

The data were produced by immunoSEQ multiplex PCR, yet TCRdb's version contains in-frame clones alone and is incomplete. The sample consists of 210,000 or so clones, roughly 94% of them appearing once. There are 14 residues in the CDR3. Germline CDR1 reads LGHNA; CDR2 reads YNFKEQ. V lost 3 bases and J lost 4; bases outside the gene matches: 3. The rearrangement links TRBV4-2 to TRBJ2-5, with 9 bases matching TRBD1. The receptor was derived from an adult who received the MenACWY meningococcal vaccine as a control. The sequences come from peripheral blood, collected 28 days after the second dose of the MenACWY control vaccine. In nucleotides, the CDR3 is TGTGCCAGCAGCCAGGACAGGGGAGGAGAGACCCAGTACTTC. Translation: CASSQDRGGETQYF.